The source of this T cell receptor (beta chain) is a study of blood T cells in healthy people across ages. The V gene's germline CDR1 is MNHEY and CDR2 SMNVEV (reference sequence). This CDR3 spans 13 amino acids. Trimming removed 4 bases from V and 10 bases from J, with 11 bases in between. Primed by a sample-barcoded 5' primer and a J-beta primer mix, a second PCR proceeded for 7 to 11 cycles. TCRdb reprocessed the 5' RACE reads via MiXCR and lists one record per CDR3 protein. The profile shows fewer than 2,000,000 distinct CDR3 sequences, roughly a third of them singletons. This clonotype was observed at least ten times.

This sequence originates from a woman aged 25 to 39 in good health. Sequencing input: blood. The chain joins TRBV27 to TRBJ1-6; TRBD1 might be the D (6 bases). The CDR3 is CASSSGQYSPLHF. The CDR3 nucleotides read TGTGCCAGCAGTTCCGGACAGTACTCACCCCTCCACTTT.